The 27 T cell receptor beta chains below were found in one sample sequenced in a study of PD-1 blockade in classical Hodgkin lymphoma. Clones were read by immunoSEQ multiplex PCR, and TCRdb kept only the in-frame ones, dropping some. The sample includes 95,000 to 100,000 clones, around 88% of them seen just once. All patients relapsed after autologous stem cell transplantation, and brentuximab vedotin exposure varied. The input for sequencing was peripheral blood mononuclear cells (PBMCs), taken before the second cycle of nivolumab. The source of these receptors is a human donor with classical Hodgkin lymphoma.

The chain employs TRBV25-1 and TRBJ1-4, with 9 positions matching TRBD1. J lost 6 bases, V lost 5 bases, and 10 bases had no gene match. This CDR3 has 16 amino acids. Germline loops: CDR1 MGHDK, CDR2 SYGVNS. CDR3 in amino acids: CASSKPPGQGDEKLFF. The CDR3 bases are TGTGCCAGCAGTAAACCTCCGGGACAGGGAGATGAAAAACTGTTTTTT.

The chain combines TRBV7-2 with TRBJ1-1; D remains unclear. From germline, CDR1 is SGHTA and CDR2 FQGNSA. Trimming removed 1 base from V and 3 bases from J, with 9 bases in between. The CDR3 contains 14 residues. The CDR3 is CASSLDGHYTEAFF. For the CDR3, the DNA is TGTGCCAGCAGCTTAGACGGCCACTACACTGAAGCTTTCTTT.

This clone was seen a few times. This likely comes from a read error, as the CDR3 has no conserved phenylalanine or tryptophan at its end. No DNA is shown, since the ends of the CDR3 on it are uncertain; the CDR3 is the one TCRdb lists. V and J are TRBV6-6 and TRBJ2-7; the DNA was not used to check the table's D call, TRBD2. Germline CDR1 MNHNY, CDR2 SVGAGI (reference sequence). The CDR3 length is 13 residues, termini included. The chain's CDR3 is CASSLGLAGPQSI.

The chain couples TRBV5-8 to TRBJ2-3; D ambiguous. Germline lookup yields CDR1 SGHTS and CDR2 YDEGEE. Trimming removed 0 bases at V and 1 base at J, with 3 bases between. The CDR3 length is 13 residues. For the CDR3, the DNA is TGTGCCAGCAGCTTGGGTCGCACAGATACGCAGTATTTT. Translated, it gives CASSLGRTDTQYF.

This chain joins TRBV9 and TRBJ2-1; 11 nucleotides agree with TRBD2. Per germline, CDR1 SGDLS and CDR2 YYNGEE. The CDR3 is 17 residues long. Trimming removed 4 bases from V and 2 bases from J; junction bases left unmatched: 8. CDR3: CASSPRTSGFPYNEQFF. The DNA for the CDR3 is TGTGCCAGCAGCCCCCGGACTAGCGGGTTCCCCTACAATGAGCAGTTCTTC.

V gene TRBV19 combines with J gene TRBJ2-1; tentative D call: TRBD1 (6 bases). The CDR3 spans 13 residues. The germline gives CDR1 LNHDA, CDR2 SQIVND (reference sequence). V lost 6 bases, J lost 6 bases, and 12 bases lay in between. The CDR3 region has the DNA TGTGCCAGTAGGGGACAACGAATCAATGAGCAGTTCTTC. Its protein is CASRGQRINEQFF.

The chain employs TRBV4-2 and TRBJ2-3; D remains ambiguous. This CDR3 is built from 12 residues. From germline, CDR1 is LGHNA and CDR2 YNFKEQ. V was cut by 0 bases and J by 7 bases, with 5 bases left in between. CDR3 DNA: TGTGCCAGCAGCCAAGATGGAAATACGCAGTATTTT. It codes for CASSQDGNTQYF.

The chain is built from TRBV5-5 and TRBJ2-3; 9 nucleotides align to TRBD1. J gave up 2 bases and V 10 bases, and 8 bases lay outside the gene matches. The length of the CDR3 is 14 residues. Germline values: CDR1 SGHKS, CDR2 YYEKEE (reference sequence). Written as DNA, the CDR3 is TGTGCCGCCGCCTGGGACAGGGTCACAGATACGCAGTATTTT. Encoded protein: CAAAWDRVTDTQYF.

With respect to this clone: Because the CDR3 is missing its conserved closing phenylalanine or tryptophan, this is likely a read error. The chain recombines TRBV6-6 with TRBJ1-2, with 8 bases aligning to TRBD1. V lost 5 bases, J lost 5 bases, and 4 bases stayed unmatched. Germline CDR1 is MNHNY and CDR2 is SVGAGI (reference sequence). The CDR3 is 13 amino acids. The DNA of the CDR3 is TGTGCCAGCAGTCGTACAGGGGGGTATGGCTACACCCTC. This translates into CASSRTGGYGYTL.

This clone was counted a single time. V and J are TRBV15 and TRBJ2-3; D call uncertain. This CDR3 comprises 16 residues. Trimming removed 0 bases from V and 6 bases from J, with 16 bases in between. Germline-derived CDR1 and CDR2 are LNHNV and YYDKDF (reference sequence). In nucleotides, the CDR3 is TGTGCCACCAGCAGAGATCGTGCCGGCTTCAGGGATACGCAGTATTTT. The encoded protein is CATSRDRAGFRDTQYF.

The CDR3 nucleotides read TGTGCCAGCAGCCAAAGGGTCCGCGCCAACACCGGGGAGCTGTTTTTT. This translates into CASSQRVRANTGELFF. This chain connects TRBV16 to TRBJ2-2; unclear D gene. The V gene's germline CDR1 is KGHSY and CDR2 FQNENV. The CDR3 loop spans 16 amino acids. V lost 2 bases to trimming and J lost 2 bases, with 12 bases between them.

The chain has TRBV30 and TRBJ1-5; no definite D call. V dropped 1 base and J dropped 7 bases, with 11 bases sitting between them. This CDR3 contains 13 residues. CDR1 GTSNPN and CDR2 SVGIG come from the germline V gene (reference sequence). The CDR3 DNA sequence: TGTGCCTGGAGTGAGTCGAGGGAGCAGCCCCAGCATTTT. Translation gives CAWSESREQPQHF.

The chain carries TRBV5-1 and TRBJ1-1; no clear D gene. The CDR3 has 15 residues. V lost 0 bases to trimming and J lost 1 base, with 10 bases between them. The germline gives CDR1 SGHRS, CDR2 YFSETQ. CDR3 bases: TGCGCCAGCAGCTTGGAGCATACTGCGAACACTGAAGCTTTCTTT. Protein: CASSLEHTANTEAFF. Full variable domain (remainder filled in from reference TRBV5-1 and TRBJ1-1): KAGVTQTPRYLIKTRGQQVTLSCSPISGHRSVSWYQQTPGQGLQFLFEYFSETQRNKGNFPGRFSGRQFSNSRSEMNVSTLELGDSALYLCASSLEHTANTEAFFGQGTRLTVV.

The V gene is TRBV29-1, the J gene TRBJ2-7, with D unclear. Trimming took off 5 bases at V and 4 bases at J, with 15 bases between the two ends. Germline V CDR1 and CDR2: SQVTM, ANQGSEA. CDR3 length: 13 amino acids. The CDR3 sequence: CSVQTGERYEQYF. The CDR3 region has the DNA TGCAGCGTTCAGACGGGCGAAAGGTACGAGCAGTACTTC.

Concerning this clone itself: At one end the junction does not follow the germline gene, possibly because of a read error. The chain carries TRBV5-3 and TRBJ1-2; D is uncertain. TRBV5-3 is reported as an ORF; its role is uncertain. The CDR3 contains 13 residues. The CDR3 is CASSYGSFYGYTF. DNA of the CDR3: TGTGCCAGCAGCTATGGCAGCTTCTATGGCTACACCTTC.

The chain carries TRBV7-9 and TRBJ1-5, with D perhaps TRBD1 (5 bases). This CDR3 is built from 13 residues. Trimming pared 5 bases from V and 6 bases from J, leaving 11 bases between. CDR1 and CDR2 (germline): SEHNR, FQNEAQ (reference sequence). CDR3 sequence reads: CASSDQGSQPQHF. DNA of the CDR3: TGTGCCAGCAGCGACCAGGGTTCTCAGCCCCAGCATTTT. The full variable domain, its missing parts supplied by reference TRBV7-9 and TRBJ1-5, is DTGVSQNPRHKITKRGQNVTFRCDPISEHNRLYWYRQTLGQGPEFLTYFQNEAQLEKSRLLSDRFSAERPKGSFSTLEIQRTEQGDSAMYLCASSDQGSQPQHFGDGTRLSIL.

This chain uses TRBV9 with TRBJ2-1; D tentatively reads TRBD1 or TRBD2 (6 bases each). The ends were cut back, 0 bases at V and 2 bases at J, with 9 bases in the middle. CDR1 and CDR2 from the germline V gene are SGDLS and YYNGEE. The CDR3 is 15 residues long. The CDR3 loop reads CASSVAGAPYNEQFF. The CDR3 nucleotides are TGTGCCAGCAGCGTAGCGGGGGCTCCCTACAATGAGCAGTTCTTC.

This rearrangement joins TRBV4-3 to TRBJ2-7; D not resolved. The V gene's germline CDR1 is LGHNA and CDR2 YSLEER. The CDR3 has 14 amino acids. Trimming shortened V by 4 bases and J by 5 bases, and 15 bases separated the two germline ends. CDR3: CASSLLRGRNEQYF. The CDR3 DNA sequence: TGCGCCAGCAGCCTCCTCCGAGGTAGGAACGAGCAGTACTTC.

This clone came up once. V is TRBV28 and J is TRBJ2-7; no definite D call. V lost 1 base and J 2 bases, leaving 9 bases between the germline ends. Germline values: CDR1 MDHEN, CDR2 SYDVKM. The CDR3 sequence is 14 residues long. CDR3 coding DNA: TGTGCCAGCAGTTTATCCGTGGGGACCTACGAGCAGTACTTC. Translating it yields CASSLSVGTYEQYF. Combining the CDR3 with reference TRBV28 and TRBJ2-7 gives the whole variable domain DVKVTQSSRYLVKRTGEKVFLECVQDMDHENMFWYRQDPGLGLRLIYFSYDVKMKEKGDIPEGYSVSREKKERFSLILESASTNQTSMYLCASSLSVGTYEQYFGPGTRLTVT.

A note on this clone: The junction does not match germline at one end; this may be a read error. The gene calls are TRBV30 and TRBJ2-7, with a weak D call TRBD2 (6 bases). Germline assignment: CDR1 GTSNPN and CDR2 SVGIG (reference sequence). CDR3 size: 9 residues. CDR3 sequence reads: CASGGSPRF. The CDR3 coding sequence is TGTGCCTCCGGAGGGTCGCCGCGCTTC.

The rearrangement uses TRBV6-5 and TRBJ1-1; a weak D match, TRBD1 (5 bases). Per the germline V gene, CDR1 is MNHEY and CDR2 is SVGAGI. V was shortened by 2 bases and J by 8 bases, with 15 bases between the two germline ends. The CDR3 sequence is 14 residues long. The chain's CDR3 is CASSYAIRVPEAFF. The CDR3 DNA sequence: TGTGCCAGCAGTTACGCGATCAGGGTTCCCGAAGCTTTCTTT.

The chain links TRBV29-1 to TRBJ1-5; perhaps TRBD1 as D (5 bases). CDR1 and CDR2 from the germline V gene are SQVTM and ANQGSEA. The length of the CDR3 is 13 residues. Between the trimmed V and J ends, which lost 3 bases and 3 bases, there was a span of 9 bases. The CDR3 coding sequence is TGCAGCGTTGAGGGGCATTACAATCAGCCCCAGCATTTT. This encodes CSVEGHYNQPQHF.

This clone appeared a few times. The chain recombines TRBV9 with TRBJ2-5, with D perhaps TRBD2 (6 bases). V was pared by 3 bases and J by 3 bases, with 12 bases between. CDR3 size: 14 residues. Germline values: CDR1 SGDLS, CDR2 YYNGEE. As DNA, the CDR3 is TGTGCCAGCAGCGCCCCGACTAGAGAAGAGACCCAGTACTTC. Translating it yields CASSAPTREETQYF.

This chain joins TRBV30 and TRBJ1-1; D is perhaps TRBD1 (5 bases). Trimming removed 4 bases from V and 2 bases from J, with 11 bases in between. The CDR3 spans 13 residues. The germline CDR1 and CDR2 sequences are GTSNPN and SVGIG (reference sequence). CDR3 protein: CAWNPGLNTEAFF. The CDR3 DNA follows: TGTGCCTGGAATCCGGGACTAAACACTGAAGCTTTCTTT. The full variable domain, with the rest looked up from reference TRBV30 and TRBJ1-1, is SQTIHQWPATLVQPVGSPLSLECTVEGTSNPNLYWYRQAAGRGLQLLFYSVGIGQISSEVPQNLSASRPQDRQFILSSKKLLLSDSGFYLCAWNPGLNTEAFFGQGTRLTVV.

DNA of the CDR3: TGTGCCAGCAGGGCCTACACTGAAGCTTTCTTT. This translates into CASRAYTEAFF. V gene TRBV7-2 combines with J gene TRBJ1-1; the D is unclear. The V end lost 6 bases, the J end lost 3 bases, and 5 bases lay between the germline ends. This CDR3 is built from 11 residues. Germline CDR1 is SGHTA and CDR2 is FQGNSA. Full variable domain (remainder filled in from reference TRBV7-2 and TRBJ1-1): GAGVSQSPSNKVTEKGKDVELRCDPISGHTALYWYRQSLGQGLEFLIYFQGNSAPDKSGLPSDRFSAERTGGSVSTLTIQRTQQEDSAVYLCASRAYTEAFFGQGTRLTVV.

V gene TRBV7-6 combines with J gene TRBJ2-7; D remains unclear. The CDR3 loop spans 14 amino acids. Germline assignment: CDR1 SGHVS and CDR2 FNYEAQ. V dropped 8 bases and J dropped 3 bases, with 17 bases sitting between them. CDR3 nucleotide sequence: TGTGCCAGCTCAAGTCTACCTATTTACTACGAGCAGTACTTC. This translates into CASSSLPIYYEQYF.

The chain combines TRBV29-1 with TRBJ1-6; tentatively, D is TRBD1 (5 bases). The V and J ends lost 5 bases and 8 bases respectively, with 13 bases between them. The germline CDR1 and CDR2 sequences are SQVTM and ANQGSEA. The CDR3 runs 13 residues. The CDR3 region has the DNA TGCAGCGTTATCTCGGACACGCATTCACCCCTCCACTTT. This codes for CSVISDTHSPLHF.